This T cell receptor (beta chain) derives from a study of T-cell reconstitution after alpha-beta-depleted transplantation in children. V was clipped by 5 bases and J by 1 base, with 11 bases between them. The CDR3 is 14 amino acids. The germline V gene has CDR1 SNHLY and CDR2 FYNNEI. A TCRbeta library incorporating unique molecular identifiers was prepared. In TCRdb, the PCR reads were re-called with MiXCR into one record per CDR3 protein. This sample has a few hundred thousand distinct CDR3 sequences, with 10% to 15% found just once. This clonotype was seen many times. The TCR comes from a male patient younger than 18 who had a stem cell transplant for acute myeloid leukemia, so the T cells may come from the graft donor. This sample comprised PBMCs, mostly from graft donor cells, obtained 360 days after TCRalphabeta/CD19-depleted stem cell transplant. The rearrangement joins TRBV2 to TRBJ1-1, with D perhaps TRBD1 (6 bases). This CDR3 reads CASSYREENTEAFF. DNA for the CDR3: TGTGCCAGCAGTTACAGGGAAGAGAACACTGAAGCTTTCTTT.